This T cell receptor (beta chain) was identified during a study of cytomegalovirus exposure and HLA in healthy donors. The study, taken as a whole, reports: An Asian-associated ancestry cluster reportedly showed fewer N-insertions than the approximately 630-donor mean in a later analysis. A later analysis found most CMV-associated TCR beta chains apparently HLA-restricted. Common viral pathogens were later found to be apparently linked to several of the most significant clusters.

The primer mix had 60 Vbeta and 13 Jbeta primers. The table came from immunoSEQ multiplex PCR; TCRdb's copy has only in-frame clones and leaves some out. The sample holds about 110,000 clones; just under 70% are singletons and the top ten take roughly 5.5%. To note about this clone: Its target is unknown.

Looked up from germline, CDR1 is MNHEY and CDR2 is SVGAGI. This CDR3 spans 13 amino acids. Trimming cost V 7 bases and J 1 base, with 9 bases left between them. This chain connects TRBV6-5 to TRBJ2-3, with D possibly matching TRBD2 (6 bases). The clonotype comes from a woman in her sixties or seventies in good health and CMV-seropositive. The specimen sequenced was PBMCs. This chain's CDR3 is CASKWRGTDTQYF. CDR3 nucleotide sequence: TGTGCCAGCAAGTGGAGGGGCACAGATACGCAGTATTTT.